This TCR beta chain was profiled in a study of T cell repertoires in cytomegalovirus infection. Study details: Both CMV infection and a matching HLA type were indicated by public TCR beta signatures. General study findings and limits: HLA-C-restricted TCR beta clonotypes specific for CMV led the ex vivo response. Carriers of CMV and the relevant HLA type were discriminated by public TCR beta frequency.

Via MiXCR, TCRdb re-called the reads, giving one row per CDR3 protein. This sample yields roughly 300,000 distinct CDR3 sequences, of which about 25% are seen a single time; over 11% belongs to the top ten. Losses at the gene ends were 0 bases for V and 2 bases for J; bases not matched to a gene: 6. CDR1 and CDR2 (germline): DFQATT, SNEGSKA (reference sequence). CDR3 length: 16 amino acids. This clonotype was seen only a few times. Its antigen is unknown. This rearrangement joins TRBV20-1 to TRBJ2-3, with 9 bases lining up with TRBD2. Sequencing was done on a sample of PBMCs. The TCR was taken from a human donor in good health (CMV status not recorded). Some clones in this sample may be carry-over from other donors' samples. The CDR3 DNA reads as TGCAGTGCTAGAGATCCAGCGGGGGGCCCCACAGATACGCAGTATTTT. Translating gives CSARDPAGGPTDTQYF.